The 27 T cell receptor beta chains reported below all come from one sample, sequenced in a study of cytomegalovirus exposure and HLA in healthy donors. 60 Vbeta and 13 Jbeta primers were used in PCR. Here immunoSEQ multiplex PCR was the method, and the copy in TCRdb shows in-frame clones only, minus some. The sample consists of some 150,000 clones, roughly 71% of them appearing once. The sequencing sample was made of PBMCs. These receptors came from a woman aged 40 to 50 in good health and CMV-seronegative.

J is TRBJ2-1 and V is TRBV27, with 8 positions matching TRBD1. Per the germline V gene, CDR1 is MNHEY and CDR2 is SMNVEV (reference sequence). V lost 5 bases, J lost 6 bases, and 9 bases stayed unmatched. The CDR3 consists of 15 residues. The CDR3 sequence: CASSPGGFVINEQFF. The DNA of the CDR3 is TGTGCCAGCAGTCCAGGGGGCTTCGTTATCAATGAGCAGTTCTTC.

This clone has only a few counts. The chain combines TRBV18 with TRBJ1-4; TRBD1 aligns across 9 bases. CDR1 KGHSH and CDR2 LQKENI come from the germline V gene. The ends lost 6 bases at V and 4 bases at J; junction bases unmatched: 0. CDR3 length: 13 residues. CDR3 bases: TGTGCCAGCTCGGGACAGGGTAATGAAAAACTGTTTTTT. Its translation is CASSGQGNEKLFF.

V usage is TRBV18 and J usage is TRBJ1-4; 7 nucleotides align to TRBD1. Losses at the gene ends were 3 bases for V and 8 bases for J; bases not matched to a gene: 6. This CDR3 spans 14 amino acids. Germline lookup yields CDR1 KGHSH and CDR2 LQKENI. The CDR3 here is CASSPRQGYEKLFF. DNA of the CDR3: TGTGCCAGCTCACCCAGACAGGGTTACGAAAAACTGTTTTTT.

This CDR3 reads CASSPYTQGSYEQYF. CDR3 DNA: TGTGCCAGCTCACCATATACACAGGGGAGCTACGAGCAGTACTTC. J is TRBJ2-7 and V is TRBV18, with 7 bases identical to TRBD1. V lost 2 bases and J lost 3; bases outside the gene matches: 7. The CDR3 is 15 amino acids. CDR1 and CDR2 from the germline V gene are KGHSH and LQKENI.

This clone appeared a few times. This chain joins TRBV6-6 and TRBJ1-2; D remains ambiguous. This CDR3 contains 15 residues. Germline loops: CDR1 MNHNY, CDR2 SVGAGI (reference sequence). The V and J ends lost 0 bases and 6 bases respectively, with 14 bases between them. The CDR3 loop reads CASSYSIAEIHGYTF. For the CDR3, the DNA is TGTGCCAGCAGTTACTCGATAGCCGAAATCCATGGCTACACCTTC.

This clone is a singleton in its sample. The chain employs TRBV15 and TRBJ2-1, with 9 bases lining up with TRBD1. V was clipped by 0 bases and J by 9 bases; unmatched bases: 6. Germline CDR1 reads LNHNV; CDR2 reads YYDKDF (reference sequence). The CDR3 spans 15 residues. Here the CDR3 reads CATSREGGQGSEQFF. As DNA, the CDR3 is TGTGCCACCAGCAGAGAGGGGGGACAGGGCAGTGAGCAGTTCTTC.

The chain recombines TRBV6-5 with TRBJ2-3, with TRBD2 matching over 9 bases. The CDR3 covers 13 residues. Germline CDR1 is MNHEY and CDR2 is SVGAGI. V was clipped by 6 bases and J by 4 bases; unmatched bases: 2. CDR3 DNA: TGTGCCAGCAGGCGGGGGGGGGCAGATACGCAGTATTTT. This translates into CASRRGGADTQYF.

V is TRBV5-1 and J is TRBJ1-6; TRBD1 matches at 9 bases. The CDR3 covers 20 residues. Losses at the gene ends were 4 bases for V and 1 base for J; bases not matched to a gene: 15. The germline V gene has CDR1 SGHRS and CDR2 YFSETQ. In nucleotides, the CDR3 is TGCGCCAGCAGCACCGGACAGGGGAGAGGGATAAGATCCTATAATTCACCCCTCCACTTT. This gives the protein CASSTGQGRGIRSYNSPLHF. Full variable domain (rest looked up from reference TRBV5-1 and TRBJ1-6): KAGVTQTPRYLIKTRGQQVTLSCSPISGHRSVSWYQQTPGQGLQFLFEYFSETQRNKGNFPGRFSGRQFSNSRSEMNVSTLELGDSALYLCASSTGQGRGIRSYNSPLHFGNGTRLTVT.

The gene calls are TRBV5-1 and TRBJ2-1; D gene ambiguous. CDR1 and CDR2 (germline): SGHRS, YFSETQ. Between the trimmed V and J ends, which lost 0 bases and 6 bases, there was a span of 10 bases. The CDR3 extends over 14 amino acids. The CDR3 protein is CASSLDGGLNEQFF. As DNA, the CDR3 is TGCGCCAGCAGCTTGGATGGTGGCCTCAATGAGCAGTTCTTC.

The CDR3 loop is CASSQPGQGKEEAFF. The CDR3 region has the DNA TGTGCCAGCAGTCAACCGGGACAGGGGAAAGAAGAGGCTTTCTTT. The chain joins TRBV27 to TRBJ1-1; 10 bases map to TRBD1. The J segment lost 11 bases and the V segment lost 5 bases, leaving 14 bases of the junction unmatched. CDR3 length: 15 amino acids. CDR1 is MNHEY, CDR2 SMNVEV, per germline (reference sequence).

The chain recombines TRBV27 with TRBJ1-4; a weak D match, TRBD1 (5 bases). Trimming took off 5 bases at V and 3 bases at J, with 28 bases between the two ends. This CDR3 has 20 residues. CDR1 MNHEY and CDR2 SMNVEV come from the germline V gene (reference sequence). The CDR3 is CASSPSPGRGSWAANEKLFF. CDR3 nucleotides: TGTGCCAGCAGTCCCTCGCCAGGACGGGGGTCTTGGGCGGCTAATGAAAAACTGTTTTTT. Using reference TRBV27 and TRBJ1-4 for the parts outside the CDR3, the full variable domain is EAQVTQNPRYLITVTGKKLTVTCSQNMNHEYMSWYRQDPGLGLRQIYYSMNVEVTDKGDVPEGYKVSRKEKRNFPLILESPSPNQTSLYFCASSPSPGRGSWAANEKLFFGSGTQLSVL.

This clone was recorded a few times. CDR3 in DNA: TGTGCCAGCAGTCTACAGACAGGGAACACTGAAGCTTTCTTT. It codes for CASSLQTGNTEAFF. This rearrangement joins TRBV28 to TRBJ1-1, with D maybe TRBD1 (6 bases). Germline assignment: CDR1 MDHEN and CDR2 SYDVKM. CDR3 length equals 14 residues. The ends were cut back, 5 bases at V and 1 base at J, with 11 bases in the middle.

This clone has more than one count but fewer than ten. The chain joins TRBV6-4 to TRBJ1-2, with 9 bases aligning to TRBD1. CDR1 MRHNA and CDR2 SNTAGT come from the germline V gene. This CDR3 has 17 residues. V was pared by 3 bases and J by 5 bases, with 13 bases of the junction left unmatched. This CDR3 is CASSEGRTGALPYGYTF. DNA for the CDR3: TGTGCCAGCAGTGAGGGTCGGACAGGGGCCCTTCCTTATGGCTACACCTTC.

The rearrangement joins TRBV28 to TRBJ2-5; 8 bases agree with TRBD2. The J call may be faulty, since TRBJ2-7 better matches the DNA end. Per the germline V gene, CDR1 is MDHEN and CDR2 is SYDVKM. The CDR3 sequence is 15 residues long. The CDR3 region has the DNA TGTGCCAGCAGCCCGAGCGGGGGCAGAAGCTACGAGCAGTACTTC. It is translated as CASSPSGGRSYEQYF.

This sequence joins TRBV7-3 and TRBJ1-1; D possibly corresponds to TRBD1 (5 bases). This CDR3 region has 13 residues. Germline V gene lookup returns CDR1 SGHTA and CDR2 FQGTGA. Trimming stripped 6 bases from V and 4 bases from J, with 12 bases between. CDR3 in DNA: TGTGCCAGCAGAGTCTCCGGGGGCACTGAAGCTTTCTTT. As protein: CASRVSGGTEAFF.

There are a few counts of this clone. The chain employs TRBV4-2 and TRBJ2-5; D unresolved. The DNA end is more similar to TRBJ2-7, so the J call may be wrong. CDR1 is LGHNA and CDR2 is YNFKEQ in the germline V gene. This CDR3 has 12 amino acids. The CDR3 DNA sequence: TGTGCCAGCAGCCAAGATCTCCACGAGCAGTACTTC. Translation: CASSQDLHEQYF.

The CDR3 here is CASSQVRGGWLETQYF. CDR3 nucleotides: TGTGCCAGCAGCCAAGTACGGGGGGGGTGGTTGGAGACCCAGTACTTC. This sequence joins TRBV14 and TRBJ2-5; the match to TRBD2 covers 8 bases. The CDR3 sequence is 16 residues long. Losses at the gene ends were 1 base for V and 5 bases for J; bases not matched to a gene: 9. From germline, CDR1 is SGHDN and CDR2 FVKESK.

The rearrangement links TRBV13 to TRBJ1-2; D might be TRBD1 (5 bases). Germline V gene sequence: CDR1 PRHDT, CDR2 FYEKMQ (reference sequence). The CDR3 runs 15 residues. The germline V and J ends were trimmed by 1 base and 2 bases, with 11 bases remaining between them. The CDR3 loop reads CASSLDAGRNYGYTF. CDR3 nucleotides: TGTGCCAGCAGCTTAGATGCAGGGAGGAACTATGGCTACACCTTC. The full variable domain, completed using reference TRBV13 and TRBJ1-2, is AAGVIQSPRHLIKEKRETATLKCYPIPRHDTVYWYQQGPGQDPQFLISFYEKMQSDKGSIPDRFSAQQFSDYHSELNMSSLELGDSALYFCASSLDAGRNYGYTFGSGTRLTVV.

The sample holds a few counts of this clone. The V gene is TRBV5-1, the J gene TRBJ1-3, with D unresolved. The CDR3 totals 15 residues. Between the trimmed V and J ends, which lost 4 bases and 4 bases, there was a span of 15 bases. Germline V gene lookup returns CDR1 SGHRS and CDR2 YFSETQ. The CDR3, as DNA: TGCGCCAGCAGCCGAGCCACTGCCTCGGGAAACACCATATATTTT. Translating gives CASSRATASGNTIYF. Full variable domain (rest looked up from reference TRBV5-1 and TRBJ1-3): KAGVTQTPRYLIKTRGQQVTLSCSPISGHRSVSWYQQTPGQGLQFLFEYFSETQRNKGNFPGRFSGRQFSNSRSEMNVSTLELGDSALYLCASSRATASGNTIYFGEGSWLTVV.

This clone has just a few counts. The chain joins TRBV29-1 to TRBJ1-2; D is perhaps TRBD1 (6 bases). The CDR3 loop spans 13 amino acids. Trimming took 4 bases from V and 5 from J, leaving 14 bases between them. Germline V gene sequence: CDR1 SQVTM, CDR2 ANQGSEA. CDR3: CSVATAGDYGYTF. The CDR3, as DNA: TGCAGCGTTGCGACGGCAGGGGATTATGGCTACACCTTC.

The chain employs TRBV4-1 and TRBJ1-2, with 9 nucleotides matching TRBD1. This CDR3 is built from 15 residues. Per germline, CDR1 MGHRA and CDR2 YSYEKL. With V trimmed by 1 base and J by 4 bases, 4 bases remained unmatched. CDR3 coding DNA: TGCGCCAGCAGCCAAGTTTTGACAGGGGGCTATGGCTACACCTTC. It yields the protein CASSQVLTGGYGYTF.

V usage is TRBV7-8 and J usage is TRBJ2-4; 8 bases map to TRBD2. CDR1 and CDR2 (germline): SGHVS, FQNEAQ. CDR3 length equals 16 residues. Losses at the gene ends were 5 bases for V and 0 bases for J; bases not matched to a gene: 6. The CDR3 loop is CASSRREGVAKNIQYF. The DNA of the CDR3 is TGTGCCAGCAGCCGTCGGGAGGGAGTAGCCAAAAACATTCAGTACTTC.

CDR3 protein: CASSEGPWGAEAFF. The CDR3 DNA follows: TGTGCCAGCAGTGAAGGGCCCTGGGGAGCTGAAGCTTTCTTT. The chain links TRBV6-1 to TRBJ1-1; no reliable D call. Germline V gives CDR1 MNHNS, CDR2 SASEGT. Trimming shortened V by 1 base and J by 6 bases, and 12 bases separated the two germline ends. This CDR3 comprises 14 residues.

V gene TRBV7-2 combines with J gene TRBJ1-2; D might be TRBD1 (6 bases). Germline V gene sequence: CDR1 SGHTA, CDR2 FQGNSA. V shed 1 base and J shed 4 bases, with 13 bases lying between them. CDR3 length: 15 amino acids. The CDR3 spells CASSLGMAGAYGYTF. The CDR3 DNA follows: TGTGCCAGCAGCTTAGGAATGGCAGGGGCCTATGGCTACACCTTC.

The rearrangement joins TRBV7-8 to TRBJ1-3, with a possible D match to TRBD1 (5 bases). The CDR3 sequence is 16 residues long. In germline, CDR1 is SGHVS, CDR2 FQNEAQ. The V gene lost 3 bases and the J gene lost 4 bases, with 16 bases spanning the gap. The CDR3 loop reads CASSFDSLDKGNTIYF. The CDR3 nucleotides are TGTGCCAGCAGCTTCGACAGCCTAGATAAGGGAAACACCATATATTTT.

This chain joins TRBV19 and TRBJ1-2, with D possibly being TRBD1 (5 bases). The germline CDR1 and CDR2 sequences are LNHDA and SQIVND (reference sequence). V was clipped by 6 bases and J by 8 bases, with 22 bases between them. The CDR3 extends over 15 amino acids. DNA for the CDR3: TGTGCCAGTAGCCTAAGGTGGCAGGGAAGAAGCGGCTACACCTTC. Amino acid sequence: CASSLRWQGRSGYTF.

The chain links TRBV7-6 to TRBJ1-1; 8 bases agree with TRBD1. The V gene end was trimmed by 9 bases and the J gene end by 10 bases; junction bases not matched to a gene: 16. The CDR3 is 14 residues long. Germline V CDR1 and CDR2: SGHVS, FNYEAQ. The CDR3 loop reads CASGARAGGAGAFF. The CDR3 region has the DNA TGTGCCAGTGGGGCCCGGGCAGGGGGCGCGGGAGCTTTCTTT.